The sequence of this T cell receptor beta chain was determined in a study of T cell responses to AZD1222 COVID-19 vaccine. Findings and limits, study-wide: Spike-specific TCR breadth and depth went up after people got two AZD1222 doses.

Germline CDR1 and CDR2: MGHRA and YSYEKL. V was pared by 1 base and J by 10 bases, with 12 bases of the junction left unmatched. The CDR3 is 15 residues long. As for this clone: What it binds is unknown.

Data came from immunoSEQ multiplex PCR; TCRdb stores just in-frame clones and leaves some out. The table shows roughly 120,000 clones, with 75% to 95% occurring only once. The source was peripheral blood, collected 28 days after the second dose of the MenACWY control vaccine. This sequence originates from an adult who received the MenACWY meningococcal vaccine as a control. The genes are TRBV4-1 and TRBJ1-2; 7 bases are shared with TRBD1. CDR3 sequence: CASSQVHRDRRPYTF. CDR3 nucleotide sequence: TGCGCCAGCAGCCAAGTTCACCGGGACAGACGCCCCTACACCTTC.